Each of the 26 T cell receptor beta chains below was sequenced from the same sample in a study of regulatory T cells in long-lasting Graves disease. Time point noted: newly diagnosed GD, antithyroid drugs for less than 3 months. From PBMCs, RNA was extracted and then used to make the TCR library. Assembly of TCR beta libraries relied on iRepertoire HTBI primers together with Arm-PCR of CDR3 regions. TCRdb called the multiplex PCR reads again in MiXCR, with one record for every CDR3 protein. The table has over 350,000 distinct CDR3 sequences, 12% to 15% seen once; the top ten hold roughly 18%. These data were also filed under a second study, of T cells in Graves' hyperthyroidism and ophthalmopathy.

This specimen consisted of peripheral blood mononuclear cells (PBMCs), obtained at new diagnosis, from a patient treated with antithyroid drugs. All receptors come from a woman aged 45-59 years with Graves disease.

This clonotype was recorded many times. The rearrangement links TRBV28 to TRBJ2-4; D is unresolved. V was clipped by 3 bases and J by 4 bases, with 16 bases between them. CDR1 and CDR2 from the germline V gene are MDHEN and SYDVKM. This CDR3 is 16 amino acids long. The CDR3 sequence is CASSFNSVWAKNIQYF. CDR3 bases: TGTGCCAGCAGTTTTAACTCTGTCTGGGCTAAAAACATTCAGTACTTC. Full variable domain (rest looked up from reference TRBV28 and TRBJ2-4): DVKVTQSSRYLVKRTGEKVFLECVQDMDHENMFWYRQDPGLGLRLIYFSYDVKMKEKGDIPEGYSVSREKKERFSLILESASTNQTSMYLCASSFNSVWAKNIQYFGAGTRLSVL.

This clonotype appeared many times. The chain employs TRBV28 and TRBJ1-4; maybe TRBD1 (6 bases). The CDR3 is 17 amino acids. CDR1 is MDHEN and CDR2 is SYDVKM in the germline V gene. V was pared by 5 bases and J by 0 bases, with 16 bases between. CDR3 nucleotides: TGTGCCAGCAGTCTCCCCCTATCAGGGGCAACTAATGAAAAACTGTTTTTT. Encoded protein: CASSLPLSGATNEKLFF. Using reference TRBV28 and TRBJ1-4 for the parts outside the CDR3, the full variable domain is DVKVTQSSRYLVKRTGEKVFLECVQDMDHENMFWYRQDPGLGLRLIYFSYDVKMKEKGDIPEGYSVSREKKERFSLILESASTNQTSMYLCASSLPLSGATNEKLFFGSGTQLSVL.

This clonotype was seen a few times. The chain couples TRBV7-2 to TRBJ2-5; D is undetermined. The CDR3 consists of 15 residues. Germline CDR1 reads SGHTA; CDR2 reads FQGNSA. The V end was cut by 3 bases, the J end by 0 bases, with 11 bases between. In DNA form, the CDR3 reads TGTGCCAGCAGCTTGGTCAAGTCGCACCAAGAGACCCAGTACTTC. Encoded protein: CASSLVKSHQETQYF.

The rearrangement uses TRBV4-2 and TRBJ2-7, with D perhaps TRBD1 (6 bases). Trimming shortened V by 3 bases and J by 3 bases, and 18 bases separated the two germline ends. Germline CDR1 LGHNA, CDR2 YNFKEQ. This CDR3 is 16 amino acids long. CDR3 amino acids: CASSQMDSDYRYEQYF. The CDR3 nucleotides are TGTGCCAGCAGCCAGATGGACAGCGACTACCGCTACGAGCAGTACTTC.

This clonotype has more than one count but fewer than ten. The chain recombines TRBV7-3 with TRBJ2-1; D not resolved. The germline V gene encodes CDR1 SGHTA and CDR2 FQGTGA. The CDR3 consists of 13 residues. Trimming removed 2 bases from V and 6 bases from J, with 8 bases in between. CDR3 in amino acids: CASSLDGPNEQFF. The DNA for the CDR3 is TGTGCCAGCAGCTTAGATGGGCCCAATGAGCAGTTCTTC.

This clonotype has at least ten counts. The chain recombines TRBV28 with TRBJ2-3; TRBD2 might be the D (6 bases). V lost 7 bases and J lost 2, with 16 bases in between. CDR3 size: 15 residues. Looked up from germline, CDR1 is MDHEN and CDR2 is SYDVKM. The CDR3 region has the DNA TGTGCCAGCAAAAAAGGAGGGCAGCTCACAGATACGCAGTATTTT. Translated, it gives CASKKGGQLTDTQYF.

The V and J genes are TRBV5-4 and TRBJ2-7; TRBD1 or TRBD2 may be the D gene (6 bases each). Germline V gene data show CDR1 as SGHNT and CDR2 as YYREEE (reference sequence). This CDR3 region has 14 residues. V dropped 0 bases and J dropped 10 bases, with 17 bases sitting between them. The CDR3 DNA is TGTGCCAGCAGCTTGGGGGACCAAAGGGGGGTACAGTACTTC. It is translated as CASSLGDQRGVQYF.

In this sample, this clonotype turned up many times. CDR3 bases: TGTGCCATCAGTGAGTCATTGGGCGAAAAACTGTTTTTT. This gives the protein CAISESLGEKLFF. The V and J genes are TRBV10-3 and TRBJ1-4; no reliable D call. Trimming left V 0 bases short and J 8 bases short, with 7 bases between. Germline V gene data show CDR1 as ENHRY and CDR2 as SYGVKD. The CDR3 loop spans 13 amino acids.

The rearrangement joins TRBV18 to TRBJ2-7, with D maybe TRBD2 (5 bases). V lost 3 bases, J lost 7 bases, and 16 bases lay in between. The CDR3 runs to 14 residues. Per the germline V gene, CDR1 is KGHSH and CDR2 is LQKENI. The CDR3 nucleotides are TGTGCCAGCTCACCCAGTAGCGTCCAAAGGGAGCAGTACTTC. Its protein is CASSPSSVQREQYF.

The sample holds a few counts of this clonotype. Its ends do not fully match the called genes, so a read error is possible. J is TRBJ1-2 and V is TRBV7-2, with D possibly matching TRBD1 (5 bases). The V gene's germline CDR1 is SGHTA and CDR2 FQGNSA. The CDR3 is 15 residues long. The CDR3 region has the DNA TGTGCCAGCAGCTTAGCTTCCGGGGCCAACTATGGCAACACCTTC. Amino acids: CASSLASGANYGNTF. Drawing the rest from reference TRBV7-2 and TRBJ1-2, the complete variable domain is GAGVSQSPSNKVTEKGKDVELRCDPISGHTALYWYRQSLGQGLEFLIYFQGNSAPDKSGLPSDRFSAERTGGSVSTLTIQRTQQEDSAVYLCASSLASGANYGNTFGSGTRLTVV.

This clonotype was detected ten times or more. This sequence joins TRBV2 and TRBJ2-7; D is perhaps TRBD2 (7 bases). The CDR3 spans 11 residues. V was clipped by 11 bases and J by 3 bases, with 11 bases between them. The V gene's germline CDR1 is SNHLY and CDR2 FYNNEI. The CDR3 here is CAGGAVYEQYF. Here the CDR3 DNA reads TGTGCCGGGGGGGCCGTCTACGAGCAGTACTTC. The full variable domain, in which reference TRBV2 and TRBJ2-7 provide the parts outside the CDR3, is EPEVTQTPSHQVTQMGQEVILRCVPISNHLYFYWYRQILGQKVEFLVSFYNNEISEKSEIFDDQFSVERPDGSNFTLKIRSTKLEDSAMYFCAGGAVYEQYFGPGTRLTVT.

In this sample, this clonotype turned up a few times. The DNA for the CDR3 is TGTGCCAGTCGGACAGGGGTCGGGTCCTACAATGAGCAGTTCTTC. This translates into CASRTGVGSYNEQFF. The chain links TRBV19 to TRBJ2-1; 9 nucleotides match TRBD1. The length of the CDR3 is 15 residues. Unmatched junction bases numbered 6, after V lost 8 bases and J lost 1 base. Germline V gene sequence: CDR1 LNHDA, CDR2 SQIVND (reference sequence).

This clonotype was counted at least ten times. The rearrangement links TRBV3-1 to TRBJ1-2; no firm D call. Germline V lookup: CDR1 LGHDT, CDR2 YNNKEL (reference sequence). CDR3 length: 14 residues. The V gene lost 2 bases and the J gene lost 5 bases, with 12 bases spanning the gap. CDR3 sequence: CASSQSLVEYGYTF. The CDR3 region has the DNA TGTGCCAGCAGCCAATCTCTAGTGGAATATGGCTACACCTTC.

About this clonotype itself: A much larger clone differs from this one at a single base, so this may be a read error. The genes are TRBV6-1 and TRBJ2-7; D is tentatively TRBD1 or TRBD2 (5 bases each). CDR1 is MNHNS, CDR2 SASEGT, per germline. Between the trimmed V and J ends, which lost 8 bases and 2 bases, there was a span of 16 bases. The CDR3 runs to 14 residues. Written as DNA, the CDR3 is TGTGCCAGCCGTAGGGCAGGGAGTGCCTACGAGCAGTACTTC. It codes for CASRRAGSAYEQYF.

This rearrangement joins TRBV28 to TRBJ2-7; D is possibly TRBD1 (6 bases). Trimming removed 8 bases from V and 3 bases from J, with 11 bases in between. This CDR3 comprises 12 residues. Germline V gene data show CDR1 as MDHEN and CDR2 as SYDVKM. For the CDR3, the DNA is TGTGCCAGCCTGGGACAAAACTACGAGCAGTACTTC. Amino acid sequence: CASLGQNYEQYF.

The sample holds a few counts of this clonotype. This may stem from a read error, because a much larger clone lies one nucleotide away. The chain links TRBV12-3 or TRBV12-4 to TRBJ1-1; D gene uncertain. There are 15 residues in the CDR3. The CDR3 DNA follows: TGTGCCAGCAGTTTAACCGCCGACCCGAACACTGAAGCTCTCTTT. Protein: CASSLTADPNTEALF.

Of note for this clonotype: Because it lacks the conserved phenylalanine or tryptophan at the end, this CDR3 is likely a read error. The CDR3 loop reads CASSLLAGETQYL. Written as DNA, the CDR3 is TGTGCCAGCAGCTTACTGGCAGGGGAGACCCAGTACCTC. This chain uses TRBV7-3 with TRBJ2-5; perhaps TRBD1 as D (5 bases). Germline V gene data show CDR1 as SGHTA and CDR2 as FQGTGA. Trimming removed 2 bases from V and 5 bases from J, with 9 bases in between. This CDR3 contains 13 residues.

This clonotype was seen only a few times. The gene calls are TRBV4-1 and TRBJ2-5; the match to TRBD2 covers 8 bases. Germline V lookup: CDR1 MGHRA, CDR2 YSYEKL. Trimming cost V 1 base and J 5 bases; bases outside gene matches: 6. The CDR3 consists of 15 residues. CDR3 in DNA: TGCGCCAGCAGCCAAGTAGGCGCGGGGGGTGAGACCCAGTACTTC. This codes for CASSQVGAGGETQYF.

This clonotype was observed many times. The DNA of the CDR3 is TGTGCCAGCAGGAGTAACACCGGGGAGCTGTTTTTT. This sequence encodes CASRSNTGELFF. The chain has TRBV9 and TRBJ2-2; D uncertain. This CDR3 contains 12 residues. The ends were cut back, 5 bases at V and 2 bases at J, with 4 bases in the middle. CDR1 is SGDLS, CDR2 YYNGEE, per germline.

This chain uses TRBV10-3 with TRBJ2-1; the D call may be TRBD1 or TRBD2 (5 bases each). Trimming took 4 bases from V and 0 from J, leaving 13 bases between them. Germline V gene sequence: CDR1 ENHRY, CDR2 SYGVKD. The CDR3 is 16 residues long. The CDR3 protein is CAISGGPPSSYNEQFF. CDR3 sequence (DNA): TGTGCCATCAGTGGGGGACCGCCGAGCTCCTACAATGAGCAGTTCTTC.

The V call is TRBV5-1, the J call TRBJ1-1, with D maybe TRBD1 (5 bases). Germline V gene sequence: CDR1 SGHRS, CDR2 YFSETQ. Trimming shortened V by 4 bases and J by 1 base, and 11 bases separated the two germline ends. This CDR3 region has 14 residues. CDR3 DNA: TGCGCCAGCAGCGGTCAGGGAGGGAACACTGAAGCTTTCTTT. Its protein product is CASSGQGGNTEAFF.

This clonotype was detected ten times or more. The V call is TRBV2, the J call TRBJ2-1; TRBD2 agrees at 10 bases. The V and J ends lost 9 bases and 2 bases, in that order; junction bases with no gene match: 4. The V gene's germline CDR1 is SNHLY and CDR2 FYNNEI. The CDR3 runs 14 residues. The CDR3 loop reads CARETSGPYNEQFF. The CDR3 region has the DNA TGTGCCAGAGAGACTAGCGGGCCCTACAATGAGCAGTTCTTC. Using reference TRBV2 and TRBJ2-1 for the parts outside the CDR3, the full variable domain is EPEVTQTPSHQVTQMGQEVILRCVPISNHLYFYWYRQILGQKVEFLVSFYNNEISEKSEIFDDQFSVERPDGSNFTLKIRSTKLEDSAMYFCARETSGPYNEQFFGPGTRLTVL.

This clonotype was observed a few times. A read error may explain this, as a much larger clone is one base away. The chain links TRBV12-3 or TRBV12-4 to TRBJ2-7; D unresolved. The CDR3 consists of 14 residues. V gave up 6 bases and J gave up 6 bases, with 18 bases separating them. The CDR3 spells CASRTHSTLSEQYF. The DNA of the CDR3 is TGTGCCAGCAGAACACACTCGACCCTCTCCGAGCAGTACTTC.

Regarding this clonotype: A read error may be the cause here, since a much bigger clone is one base away. This chain connects TRBV20-1 to TRBJ2-1, with D maybe TRBD2 (5 bases). CDR3 length: 12 amino acids. Trimming removed 5 bases at V and 9 bases at J, with 14 bases between. Germline values: CDR1 DFQATT, CDR2 SNEGSKA (reference sequence). Here the CDR3 reads CSARLGVSEQFF. The CDR3 nucleotides are TGCAGTGCTCGCCTCGGGGTAAGTGAGCAGTTCTTC.

This clonotype was detected ten times or more. The rearrangement uses TRBV10-3 and TRBJ2-2, with TRBD2 matching 8 bases. The CDR3 has 16 residues. Germline lookup yields CDR1 ENHRY and CDR2 SYGVKD. Unmatched junction bases numbered 4, after V lost 3 bases and J lost 1 base. The CDR3: CAISDLLAENTGELFF. In DNA form, the CDR3 reads TGTGCCATCAGTGACCTACTAGCGGAGAACACCGGGGAGCTGTTTTTT.

This clonotype occurred many times. The rearrangement joins TRBV7-2 to TRBJ2-7, with 8 bases fitting TRBD2. The CDR3 covers 15 residues. Trimming cost V 5 bases and J 5 bases; bases outside gene matches: 11. Looked up from germline, CDR1 is SGHTA and CDR2 is FQGNSA. This CDR3 reads CASSELRGTRNEQYF. The DNA for the CDR3 is TGTGCCAGCAGCGAGCTCCGAGGGACTAGAAACGAGCAGTACTTC.